Sequencing of this T cell receptor (beta chain) was carried out in a study of technical replicates of blood from a few donors. TCRdb's table, derived via immunoSEQ multiplex PCR, lists solely in-frame clones and lacks some. The table includes 75,000 to 85,000 clones, approximately 78% detected once. The CDR3 is made up of 13 amino acids. The V gene's germline CDR1 is SGHTA and CDR2 FQGTGA. Trimming removed 5 bases at V and 4 bases at J, with 9 bases between. Sequencing was done on a sample of PBMCs. The V gene is TRBV7-3, the J gene TRBJ1-5; the D gene is possibly TRBD1 (5 bases). The source of this sequence is a human donor in good health. Some clones in this sample may be carry-over from other donors' samples. This CDR3 reads CASSAQGNQPQHF. For the CDR3, the DNA is TGTGCCAGCAGCGCCCAGGGTAATCAGCCCCAGCATTTT. Variable domain in full (rest from reference TRBV7-3 and TRBJ1-5): GAGVSQTPSNKVTEKGKYVELRCDPISGHTALYWYRQSLGQGPEFLIYFQGTGAADDSGLPNDRFFAVRPEGSVSTLKIQRTERGDSAVYLCASSAQGNQPQHFGDGTRLSIL.